The 15 T cell receptor beta chains reported below all come from one sample, sequenced in a study of blood T cell repertoires in COVID-19. Sequencing used immunoSEQ multiplex PCR; TCRdb keeps in-frame clones, though not all of them. Altogether tens of thousands of clones are present, 82% being singletons, with the ten largest covering more than 1.5%. What was sequenced was peripheral blood. The origin of the receptors is a man older than 75 with active or convalescent COVID-19.

This chain links TRBV9 with TRBJ2-3; 13 positions match TRBD2. The CDR3 totals 19 residues. Germline lookup yields CDR1 SGDLS and CDR2 YYNGEE. V was pared by 5 bases and J by 0 bases, with 12 bases of the junction left unmatched. Here the CDR3 reads CASRASGTSGDSSTDTQYF. CDR3 nucleotide sequence: TGTGCCAGCAGGGCATCCGGGACTAGCGGGGATTCTAGCACAGATACGCAGTATTTT.

The CDR3 region has the DNA TGCAGCGTTGTCGGGGGAGATGAAAAACTGTTTTTT. Amino acid sequence: CSVVGGDEKLFF. The chain couples TRBV29-1 to TRBJ1-4, with a weak D call TRBD1 (5 bases). V lost 4 bases to trimming and J lost 6 bases, with 9 bases between them. The CDR3 extends over 12 amino acids. CDR1 and CDR2 from the germline V gene are SQVTM and ANQGSEA.

The rearrangement joins TRBV6-5 to TRBJ1-1, with D perhaps TRBD1 (5 bases). There are 13 residues in the CDR3. The germline CDR1 and CDR2 sequences are MNHEY and SVGAGI. Trimming cost V 6 bases and J 1 base, with 9 bases left between them. CDR3 loop: CASSKDRNTEAFF. In DNA, the CDR3 is TGTGCCAGCAGCAAAGACAGGAACACTGAAGCTTTCTTT.

This chain connects TRBV6-5 to TRBJ1-4, with 8 positions matching TRBD1. J gave up 7 bases and V 6 bases, and 7 bases lay outside the gene matches. The CDR3 has 14 amino acids. Germline values: CDR1 MNHEY, CDR2 SVGAGI. DNA of the CDR3: TGTGCCAGCAGGGGAACAGGGGGGAGTGAAAAACTGTTTTTT. This sequence encodes CASRGTGGSEKLFF.

In its sample, this clone was seen a few times. The J gene is TRBJ2-1, the V gene TRBV14; TRBD1 matches 7 bases. Trimming took 0 bases from V and 4 from J; bases not matched to a gene: 6. Looked up from germline, CDR1 is SGHDN and CDR2 is FVKESK. This CDR3 region has 16 residues. CDR3 DNA sequence: TGTGCCAGCAGCCAAGATGGGGACAGATTTTACAATGAGCAGTTCTTC. It is translated as CASSQDGDRFYNEQFF.

The DNA of the CDR3 is TGTGCCACTAACCACTCGGGAGGGATTCGAAGCACAGATACGCAGTATTTT. Translating gives CATNHSGGIRSTDTQYF. The chain couples TRBV24-1 to TRBJ2-3; 8 positions match TRBD2. The V and J ends lost 10 bases and 0 bases, in that order; junction bases with no gene match: 14. Germline-derived CDR1 and CDR2 are KGHDR and SFDVKD. CDR3 length equals 17 residues.

DNA of the CDR3: TGTGCCAGCAGGCATCTTGGGGGGGGGAATGAGCAGTTCTTC. Protein product: CASRHLGGGNEQFF. The V and J genes are TRBV6-5 and TRBJ2-1; 7 nucleotides align to TRBD2. The CDR3 consists of 14 residues. After removal of 6 bases from V and 7 bases from J, the junction contained 9 bases not matched to a gene. Germline CDR1 reads MNHEY; CDR2 reads SVGAGI.

The chain links TRBV7-2 to TRBJ2-7, with 7 nucleotides matching TRBD1. J gave up 4 bases and V 5 bases, and 8 bases lay outside the gene matches. The CDR3 length is 14 residues. CDR1 SGHTA and CDR2 FQGNSA come from the germline V gene. CDR3 in DNA: TGTGCCAGCAGCCGCACAGGGGTGGGGTACGAGCAGTACTTC. Its translation: CASSRTGVGYEQYF.

On this clone itself: A junction end diverges from the germline sequence, so it may reflect a read error. The chain uses TRBV15 and TRBJ1-2, with TRBD1 as a possible D gene (6 bases). From germline, CDR1 is LNHNV and CDR2 YYDKDF (reference sequence). CDR3 length: 13 residues. The CDR3, as DNA: TGTGCCACCAGCAGTGGAACAGGGCTAAAAACCTTCTTC. The encoded protein is CATSSGTGLKTFF.

By share of the sample, this clone is medium-sized. The genes are TRBV6-1 and TRBJ2-1; 10 bases map to TRBD2. Germline V gene data show CDR1 as MNHNS and CDR2 as SASEGT. CDR3 length: 17 residues. The V segment lost 4 bases and the J segment 4 bases; nucleotides outside the gene matches: 10. DNA of the CDR3: TGTGCCAGCAGTGTCGGCAGACAGACTAGCGGGTACAATGAGCAGTTCTTC. Translation gives CASSVGRQTSGYNEQFF.

The rearrangement joins TRBV7-9 to TRBJ1-3; D is possibly TRBD1 (5 bases). V lost 3 bases, J lost 0 bases, and 15 bases lay in between. Looked up from germline, CDR1 is SEHNR and CDR2 is FQNEAQ (reference sequence). The CDR3 sequence is 17 residues long. The CDR3 DNA sequence: TGTGCCAGCAGCTTGGGGGGGGTACCACTCTCTGGAAACACCATATATTTT. It translates to CASSLGGVPLSGNTIYF.

The chain employs TRBV9 and TRBJ1-6; D gene unclear. The CDR3 covers 15 residues. Germline-derived CDR1 and CDR2 are SGDLS and YYNGEE. Trimming shortened V by 0 bases and J by 8 bases, and 12 bases separated the two germline ends. The DNA of the CDR3 is TGTGCCAGCAGCGTAGGAAGCGGTCTCGATTCACCCCTCCACTTT. Translating gives CASSVGSGLDSPLHF.

The rearrangement joins TRBV7-6 to TRBJ2-3, with no clear D. The germline CDR1 and CDR2 sequences are SGHVS and FNYEAQ. Trimming left V 1 base short and J 0 bases short, with 11 bases between. This CDR3 contains 16 residues. The CDR3: CASSLVSGASTDTQYF. The CDR3 DNA is TGTGCCAGCAGCTTAGTTTCGGGTGCGAGCACAGATACGCAGTATTTT.

This chain uses TRBV29-1 with TRBJ1-2, with 10 bases aligning to TRBD1. The germline V gene has CDR1 SQVTM and CDR2 ANQGSEA. The CDR3 runs 13 residues. J lost 3 bases, V lost 5 bases, and 3 bases had no gene match. The CDR3 DNA is TGCAGCGTTCGGACAGGGGGGGACTATGGCTACACCTTC. It codes for CSVRTGGDYGYTF.

This clone counts as medium-sized (0.01 to 0.1%). V usage is TRBV6-5 and J usage is TRBJ2-7; TRBD2 agrees at 8 bases. With 6 bases clipped from V and 4 bases from J, the junction kept 5 bases outside the gene matches. Germline V gives CDR1 MNHEY, CDR2 SVGAGI. The CDR3 is 13 amino acids. CDR3 protein: CASSAGGGYEQYF. The CDR3 nucleotides read TGTGCCAGCAGCGCGGGGGGAGGATACGAGCAGTACTTC.